This is a list of T cell receptor beta chains from one sample in a study of blood T cell repertoires in COVID-19. Sequenced by immunoSEQ multiplex PCR; TCRdb stores in-frame clones only, minus some. The repertoire holds about 180,000 clones, with approximately 83% as singletons. Sequencing was done on a sample of peripheral blood. The receptors shown here come from a woman between 35 and 50 years old with COVID-19, enrolled during active disease. The CDR3 runs from the conserved cysteine through the conserved F or W. The order of the fields is D gene, clone size, J gene, V gene, CDR3 protein, CDR3 DNA. A D gene is named only where the DNA matches it firmly. Size tells how often a clone was seen (once, few, many) or the class of an expanded clone, and some rows leave it out.

TRBD2,.,TRBJ2-1,TRBV27,CASSTLAGVQFF,TGTGCCAGCAGTACTCTAGCGGGAGTGCAGTTCTTC
TRBD1,.,TRBJ1-2,TRBV2,CASSSGTGGTGYTF,TGTGCCAGCAGCTCCGGGACAGGGGGAACTGGCTACACCTTC
.,.,TRBJ1-6,TRBV5-3,CARTPGSFFQPDSPLHF,TGTGCCAGAACCCCAGGATCCTTCTTTCAGCCGGATTCACCCCTCCACTTT
TRBD1,.,TRBJ1-1,TRBV7-2,CASSLRDRGSEAFF,TGTGCCAGCAGCCTCCGGGACAGGGGTTCTGAAGCTTTCTTT
.,.,TRBJ1-5,TRBV5-1,CASSLGDIPNQPQHF,TGCGCCAGCAGCTTGGGAGACATCCCCAATCAGCCCCAGCATTTT
.,.,TRBJ1-1,TRBV5-6,CASSLAEAFF,TGTGCCAGCAGCCTTGCGGAAGCTTTCTTT
TRBD1,.,TRBJ1-5,TRBV28,CASSSRWTGGSNQPQHF,TGTGCCAGCAGTTCCCGTTGGACAGGGGGAAGCAATCAGCCCCAGCATTTT
TRBD2,few,TRBJ2-5,TRBV27,CASSLTGRAEETQYF,TGTGCCAGCAGTTTAACCGGGAGGGCCGAGGAGACCCAGTACTTC
TRBD1,.,TRBJ1-2,TRBV6-5,CASSLDQGGAGGYTF,TGTGCCAGCAGTCTCGATCAGGGGGGCGCCGGGGGCTACACCTTC
.,.,TRBJ1-1,TRBV27,CASSLRSRDTEAFF,TGTGCCAGCAGTTTGAGAAGCAGGGACACTGAAGCTTTCTTT
.,.,TRBJ1-1,TRBV6-5,CASSYSTIGQAFF,TGTGCCAGCAGTTACTCGACTATAGGGCAAGCTTTCTTT
.,.,TRBJ2-4,TRBV2,CASSEGFVAKNIQYF,TGTGCCAGCAGTGAGGGCTTCGTAGCCAAAAACATTCAGTACTTC
TRBD1,.,TRBJ1-2,TRBV6-5,CASSYRGTGYGYTF,TGTGCCAGCAGTTACCGCGGGACAGGCTATGGCTACACCTTC
.,.,TRBJ2-1,TRBV28,CASSFGLGSSYNEQFF,TGTGCCAGCAGTTTCGGGTTAGGGAGCTCCTACAATGAGCAGTTCTTC
TRBD1,.,TRBJ1-2,TRBV27,CASRQGAGIEGGYTF,TGTGCCAGCAGGCAGGGGGCTGGAATAGAGGGAGGCTACACCTTC
.,.,TRBJ1-3,TRBV18,CASSRLTGYSGNTIYF,TGTGCCAGCTCGCGCCTTACAGGGTACTCTGGAAACACCATATATTTT
TRBD1,.,TRBJ2-3,TRBV19,CASTRQGQTDTQYF,TGTGCCAGTACCAGACAGGGTCAGACAGATACGCAGTATTTT
TRBD1,.,TRBJ1-1,TRBV25-1,CASSEYRGLNTEAFF,TGTGCCAGCAGTGAGTACAGGGGTTTGAACACTGAAGCTTTCTTT
TRBD2,.,TRBJ2-7,TRBV28,CASSRLAGEQYF,TGTGCCAGCAGTAGGCTAGCGGGGGAGCAGTACTTC
.,.,TRBJ2-4,TRBV12-5,CASGQKNIQYF,TGTGCTAGTGGACAGAAAAACATTCAGTACTTC
.,.,TRBJ1-2,TRBV19,CASSKTEVVFTGGYTF,TGTGCCAGTAGTAAGACAGAGGTCGTATTCACCGGTGGCTACACCTTC
TRBD2,.,TRBJ2-7,TRBV11-2,CASSPTGTSGRAPYEQYF,TGTGCCAGCAGTCCTACCGGGACTAGCGGGAGGGCTCCCTACGAGCAGTACTTC
.,.,TRBJ2-3,TRBV7-3,CASSYLSGSTDTQYF,TGTGCCAGCAGCTACCTGAGCGGGAGCACAGATACGCAGTATTTT
TRBD1,.,TRBJ2-7,TRBV19,CASSIGDRVTYEQYF,TGTGCCAGTAGTATAGGGGACAGGGTTACATACGAGCAGTACTTC
TRBD1,.,TRBJ1-1,TRBV18,CASSPPAGGGTEAFF,TGTGCCAGCTCACCACCGGCAGGGGGTGGCACTGAAGCTTTCTTT
.,.,TRBJ1-2,TRBV9,CASSLVDSGQRGGYTF,TGTGCCAGCAGCCTAGTGGATTCCGGACAGCGAGGGGGCTACACCTTC
TRBD2,.,TRBJ2-3,TRBV19,CASSRGGRASTVTQYF,TGTGCCAGTAGTAGGGGGGGTCGGGCTAGCACCGTTACGCAGTATTTT
.,.,TRBJ1-3,TRBV18,CASSPWLGGGDASGNTIYF,TGTGCCAGCTCACCCTGGCTCGGGGGAGGTGATGCCTCTGGAAACACCATATATTTT
.,.,TRBJ1-5,TRBV29-1,CSVDGGGNQPQHF,TGCAGCGTTGACGGAGGGGGCAATCAGCCCCAGCATTTT
.,.,TRBJ1-5,TRBV4-2,CASSQDPPQGYSNQPQHF,TGTGCCAGCAGCCAAGATCCCCCACAGGGTTATAGCAATCAGCCCCAGCATTTT
TRBD2,once,TRBJ2-3,TRBV6-1,CASSDTLAGGPEEDTQYF,TGTGCCAGCAGTGATACACTAGCGGGAGGGCCGGAAGAAGATACGCAGTATTTT
.,.,TRBJ1-5,TRBV19,CASGMGQPQHF,TGTGCCAGCGGGATGGGTCAGCCCCAGCATTTT
TRBD1,.,TRBJ2-7,TRBV4-1,CASSRPGQGGDEQYF,TGCGCCAGCAGCCGTCCGGGACAGGGTGGGGACGAGCAGTACTTC
TRBD1,few,TRBJ1-5,TRBV6-6,CASSWTGTGDQPQHF,TGTGCCAGCAGTTGGACCGGGACAGGGGATCAGCCCCAGCATTTT
.,.,TRBJ1-4,TRBV5-1,CASSSGTINEKLFF,TGCGCCAGCAGCTCCGGGACAATTAATGAAAAACTGTTTTTT
.,once,TRBJ2-7,TRBV27,CASSLFTGTGSYEQYF,TGTGCCAGCAGTCTCTTCACCGGGACTGGCTCCTACGAGCAGTACTTC
.,.,TRBJ1-4,TRBV7-9,CASRPTGQRNEKLFF,TGTGCCAGCAGGCCAACAGGGCAGAGAAATGAAAAACTGTTTTTT
.,.,TRBJ1-3,TRBV11-2,CASSLVSGNTIYF,TGTGCCAGCAGCTTAGTGAGCGGGAACACCATATATTTT
.,.,TRBJ2-3,TRBV5-1,CASSLELRADTQYF,TGCGCCAGCAGCTTGGAACTCAGGGCAGATACGCAGTATTTT
.,.,TRBJ2-3,TRBV20-1,CSASAERKQYF,TGCAGTGCTAGTGCCGAGAGAAAGCAGTATTTT
TRBD1,.,TRBJ1-1,TRBV7-2,CASSQGQGRAEAFF,TGTGCCAGCAGCCAGGGACAGGGCCGTGCTGAAGCTTTCTTT